This TCR beta chain is from a study of CD8 T cells in ankylosing spondylitis. Notes on the study in general: In ankylosing spondylitis patients, matched synovial fluid reportedly showed significant enrichment of disease-linked clones. In synovial fluid and blood from reactive arthritis, some motif variants were previously reported.

Germline V gene lookup returns CDR1 MNHNY and CDR2 SVGAGI (reference sequence). With 6 bases removed from V and 0 bases from J, the gap between germline ends came to 15 bases. The CDR3 length is 16 residues. Library preparation for TCR beta used quantitative 5'-RACE with molecular barcodes. A single record per CDR3 protein comes from TCRdb applying MiXCR to the 5' RACE reads. The repertoire includes 150,000 to 200,000 distinct CDR3 sequences, around 20% of them detected once, and roughly 7.7% sits in the top ten. This clonotype occurred a few times. Its target is not known. The sequence derives from a male donor with ankylosing spondylitis or in good health (not recorded which). The chain couples TRBV6-6 to TRBJ1-5; TRBD1 is a possible D gene (5 bases). The sample taken for sequencing was blood, either unsorted or a sorted T cell fraction (not recorded which). In DNA form, the CDR3 reads TGTGCCAGCAGCTCGGGGGGGATCTATAGCAATCAGCCCCAGCATTTT. Translating gives CASSSGGIYSNQPQHF.